This T cell receptor (beta chain) was sequenced in a study of regulatory T cells in long-lasting Graves disease. Overall study findings and caveats: Persistent disease was characterized by preferential usage of TRBV28, TRBJ1-2 and TRBJ2-5. Patients with persistent Graves' had lower TCR diversity than newly diagnosed patients.

Regarding time point: newly diagnosed GD, antithyroid drugs for less than 3 months. Researchers made the TCR library from RNA that was extracted from PBMCs. Arm-PCR of CDR3 regions and iRepertoire HTBI primers were the basis on which TCR beta libraries were built. TCRdb passed the multiplex PCR reads through MiXCR, listing each CDR3 protein once. The data hold under 250,000 distinct CDR3 sequences, with roughly 19% observed a single time. This clonotype appeared a few times. Its antigen is as yet unknown. Germline V gene sequence: CDR1 MGHRA, CDR2 YSYEKL. V shed 4 bases and J 6 bases; nucleotides not matched to a gene: 9. The CDR3 totals 16 residues. These data were also reused for a study on T cells in Graves' hyperthyroidism and ophthalmopathy. From that second work: Using the HTBI primer set, a first-round RT-PCR was run on the TCR CDR3. Most clonotypes that expanded in the thyroid above 0.001 also showed up in blood.

The sequences come from peripheral blood mononuclear cells (PBMCs), collected at new diagnosis, from a patient treated with antithyroid drugs. This sequence was found in a woman aged 25 to 45 with Graves disease. The chain is built from TRBV4-1 and TRBJ1-4; 9 nucleotides align to TRBD1. The CDR3 DNA sequence: TGCGCCAGCAGCCGGGAGGGGGGACAGGGAGATGAAAAACTGTTTTTT. It codes for CASSREGGQGDEKLFF.